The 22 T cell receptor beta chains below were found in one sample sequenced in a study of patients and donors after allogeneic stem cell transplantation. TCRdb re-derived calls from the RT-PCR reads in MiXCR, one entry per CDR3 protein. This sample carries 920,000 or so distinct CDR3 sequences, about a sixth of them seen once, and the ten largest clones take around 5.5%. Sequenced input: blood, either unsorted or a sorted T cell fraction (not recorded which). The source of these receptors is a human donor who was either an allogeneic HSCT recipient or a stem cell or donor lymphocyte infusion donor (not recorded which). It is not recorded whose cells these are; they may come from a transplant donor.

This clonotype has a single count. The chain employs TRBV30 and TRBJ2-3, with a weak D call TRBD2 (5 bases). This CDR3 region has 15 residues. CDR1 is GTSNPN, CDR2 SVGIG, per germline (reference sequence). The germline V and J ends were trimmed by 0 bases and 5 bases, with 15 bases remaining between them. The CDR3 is CAWSVLDPSVDTQYF. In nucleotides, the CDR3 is TGTGCCTGGAGTGTACTAGACCCATCGGTAGATACGCAGTATTTT.

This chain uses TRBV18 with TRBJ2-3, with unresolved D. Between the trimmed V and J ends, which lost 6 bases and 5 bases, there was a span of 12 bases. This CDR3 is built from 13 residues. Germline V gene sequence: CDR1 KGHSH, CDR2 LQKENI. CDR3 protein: CASSRNTRDTQYF. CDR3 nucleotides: TGTGCCAGCTCGCGAAACACCCGAGATACGCAGTATTTT.

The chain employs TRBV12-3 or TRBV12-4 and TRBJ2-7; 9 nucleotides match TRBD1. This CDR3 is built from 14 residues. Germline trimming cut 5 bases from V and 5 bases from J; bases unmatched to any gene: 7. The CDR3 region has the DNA TGTGCCAGCAGTCTCGGACAGGGGTTCAACGAGCAGTACTTC. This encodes CASSLGQGFNEQYF.

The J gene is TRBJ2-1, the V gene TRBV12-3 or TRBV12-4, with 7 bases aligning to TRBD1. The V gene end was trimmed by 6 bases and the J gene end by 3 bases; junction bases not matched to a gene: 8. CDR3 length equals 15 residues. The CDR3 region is CASSLQTGSYNEQFF. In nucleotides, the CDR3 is TGTGCCAGCAGCCTTCAGACAGGGAGCTACAATGAGCAGTTCTTC.

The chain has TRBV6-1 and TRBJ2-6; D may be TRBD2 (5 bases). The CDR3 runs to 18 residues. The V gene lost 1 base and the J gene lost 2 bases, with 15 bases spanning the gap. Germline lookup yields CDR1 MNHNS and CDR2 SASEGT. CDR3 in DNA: TGTGCCAGCAGTGAAGGTATTTACGGGGATGCTGGGGCCAACGTCCTGACTTTC. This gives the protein CASSEGIYGDAGANVLTF.

The CDR3 here is CASSLENSRGEQFF. The DNA of the CDR3 is TGTGCCAGCAGCTTAGAAAACTCCCGGGGTGAGCAGTTCTTC. J is TRBJ2-1 and V is TRBV11-2, with TRBD2 as a possible D gene (5 bases). This CDR3 has 14 residues. Germline loops: CDR1 SGHAT, CDR2 FQNNGV. V lost 0 bases and J lost 9, with 12 bases in between. Using reference TRBV11-2 and TRBJ2-1 for the parts outside the CDR3, the full variable domain is EAGVAQSPRYKIIEKRQSVAFWCNPISGHATLYWYQQILGQGPKLLIQFQNNGVVDDSQLPKDRFSAERLKGVDSTLKIQPAKLEDSAVYLCASSLENSRGEQFFGPGTRLTVL.

DNA of the CDR3: TGCAGTGCCCCGGTGCGGGGCGGGAGGGGTAATGAGCAGTTCTTC. This gives the protein CSAPVRGGRGNEQFF. V usage is TRBV20-1 and J usage is TRBJ2-1; 9 bases match TRBD2. Germline-derived CDR1 and CDR2 are DFQATT and SNEGSKA (reference sequence). The V segment lost 6 bases and the J segment 7 bases; nucleotides outside the gene matches: 13. The CDR3 is 15 residues long.

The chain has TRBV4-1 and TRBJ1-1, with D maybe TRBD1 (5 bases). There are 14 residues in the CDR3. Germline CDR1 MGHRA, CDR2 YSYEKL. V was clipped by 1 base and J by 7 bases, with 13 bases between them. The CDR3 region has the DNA TGCGCCAGCAGCCAAGTGGGGGGAGCCGTTGAAGCTTTCTTT. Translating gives CASSQVGGAVEAFF.

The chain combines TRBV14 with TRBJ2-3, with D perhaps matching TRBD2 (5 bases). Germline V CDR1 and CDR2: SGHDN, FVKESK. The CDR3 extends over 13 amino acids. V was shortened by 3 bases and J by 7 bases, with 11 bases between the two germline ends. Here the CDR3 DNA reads TGTGCCAGCAGCCAGCCGGGATGGAATACGCAGTATTTT. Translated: CASSQPGWNTQYF.

The CDR3 protein is CSAAPAGGTGEQYF. The CDR3 DNA is TGCAGTGCTGCCCCGGCGGGGGGCACGGGGGAGCAGTACTTC. The chain couples TRBV20-1 to TRBJ2-7; 8 bases agree with TRBD2. Germline V gene lookup returns CDR1 DFQATT and CDR2 SNEGSKA (reference sequence). The CDR3 consists of 14 residues. J gave up 7 bases and V 5 bases, and 13 bases lay outside the gene matches.

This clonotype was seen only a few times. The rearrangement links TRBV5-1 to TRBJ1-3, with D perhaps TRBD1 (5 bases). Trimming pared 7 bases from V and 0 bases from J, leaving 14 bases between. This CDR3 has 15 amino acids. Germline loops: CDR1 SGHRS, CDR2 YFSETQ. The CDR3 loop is CASGDGSHSGNTIYF. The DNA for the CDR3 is TGCGCCAGCGGGGACGGGTCGCACTCTGGAAACACCATATATTTT.

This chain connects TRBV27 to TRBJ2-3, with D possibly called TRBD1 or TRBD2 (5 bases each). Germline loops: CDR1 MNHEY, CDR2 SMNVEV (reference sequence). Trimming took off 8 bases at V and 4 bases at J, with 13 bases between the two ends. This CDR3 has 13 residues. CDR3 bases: TGTGCCAGCTCCCCCCGGGGCCCAGATACGCAGTATTTT. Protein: CASSPRGPDTQYF.

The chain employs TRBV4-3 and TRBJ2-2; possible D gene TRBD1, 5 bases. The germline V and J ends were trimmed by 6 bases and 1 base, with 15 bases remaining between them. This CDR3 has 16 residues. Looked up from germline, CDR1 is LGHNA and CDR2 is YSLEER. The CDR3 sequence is CASSQHARVNTGELFF. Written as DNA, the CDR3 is TGCGCCAGCAGTCAACACGCCAGGGTGAACACCGGGGAGCTGTTTTTT.

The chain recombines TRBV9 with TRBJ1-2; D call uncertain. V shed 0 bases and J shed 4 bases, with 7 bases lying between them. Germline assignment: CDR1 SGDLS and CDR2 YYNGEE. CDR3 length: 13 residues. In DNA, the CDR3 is TGTGCCAGCAGCGTAGTCTTGGGCTATGGCTACACCTTC. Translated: CASSVVLGYGYTF.

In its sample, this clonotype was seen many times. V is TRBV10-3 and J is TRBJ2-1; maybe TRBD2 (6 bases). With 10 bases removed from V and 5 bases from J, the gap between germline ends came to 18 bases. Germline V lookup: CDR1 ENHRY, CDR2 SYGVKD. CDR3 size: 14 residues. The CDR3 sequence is CATSPGTGDNEQFF. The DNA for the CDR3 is TGTGCCACTTCCCCCGGGACGGGAGACAATGAGCAGTTCTTC.

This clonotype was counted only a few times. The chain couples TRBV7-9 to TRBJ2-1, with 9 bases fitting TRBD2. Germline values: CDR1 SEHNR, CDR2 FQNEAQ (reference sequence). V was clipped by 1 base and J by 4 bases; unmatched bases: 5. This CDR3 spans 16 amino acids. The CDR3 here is CASSLGELAGYNEQFF. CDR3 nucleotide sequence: TGTGCCAGCAGCTTAGGCGAGCTAGCGGGGTACAATGAGCAGTTCTTC. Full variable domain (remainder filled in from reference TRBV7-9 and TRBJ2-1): DTGVSQNPRHKITKRGQNVTFRCDPISEHNRLYWYRQTLGQGPEFLTYFQNEAQLEKSRLLSDRFSAERPKGSFSTLEIQRTEQGDSAMYLCASSLGELAGYNEQFFGPGTRLTVL.

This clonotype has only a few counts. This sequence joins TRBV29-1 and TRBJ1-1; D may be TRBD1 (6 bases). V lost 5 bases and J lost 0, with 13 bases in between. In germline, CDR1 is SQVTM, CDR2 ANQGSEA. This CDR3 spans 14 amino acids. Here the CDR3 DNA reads TGCAGCGTTCTAAGGGACACGCTGAACACTGAAGCTTTCTTT. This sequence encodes CSVLRDTLNTEAFF.

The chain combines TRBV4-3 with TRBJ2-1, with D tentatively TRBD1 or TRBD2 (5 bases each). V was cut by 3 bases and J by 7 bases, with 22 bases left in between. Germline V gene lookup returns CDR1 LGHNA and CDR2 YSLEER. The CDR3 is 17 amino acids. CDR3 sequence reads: CASSQLYQGPDTNEQFF. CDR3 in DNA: TGCGCCAGCAGCCAGTTGTATCAGGGACCTGACACGAATGAGCAGTTCTTC.

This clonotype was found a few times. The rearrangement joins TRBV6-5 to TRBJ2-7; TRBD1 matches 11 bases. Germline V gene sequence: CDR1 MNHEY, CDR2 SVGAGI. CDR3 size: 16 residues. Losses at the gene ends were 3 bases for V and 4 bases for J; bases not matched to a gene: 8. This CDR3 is CASSYSRDRGSYEQYF. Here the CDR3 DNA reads TGTGCCAGCAGTTATTCCCGGGACAGGGGGTCATACGAGCAGTACTTC.

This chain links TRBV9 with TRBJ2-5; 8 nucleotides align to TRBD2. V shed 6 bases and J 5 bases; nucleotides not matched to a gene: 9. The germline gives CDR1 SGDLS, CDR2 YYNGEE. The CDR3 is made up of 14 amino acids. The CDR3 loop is CASNAGGFGETQYF. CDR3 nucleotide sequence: TGTGCCAGCAATGCGGGGGGCTTCGGGGAGACCCAGTACTTC.

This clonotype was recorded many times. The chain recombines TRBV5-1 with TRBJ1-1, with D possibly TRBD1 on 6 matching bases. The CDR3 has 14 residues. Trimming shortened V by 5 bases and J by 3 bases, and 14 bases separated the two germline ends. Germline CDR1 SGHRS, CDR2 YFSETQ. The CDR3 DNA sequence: TGCGCCAGCAGTTATAAACAGGGCTACACTGAAGCTTTCTTT. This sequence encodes CASSYKQGYTEAFF.

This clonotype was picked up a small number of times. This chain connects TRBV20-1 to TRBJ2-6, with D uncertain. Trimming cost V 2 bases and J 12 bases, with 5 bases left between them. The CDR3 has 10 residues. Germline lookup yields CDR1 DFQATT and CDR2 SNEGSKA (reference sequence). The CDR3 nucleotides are TGCAGTGCTAGACATGGCGTCCTGACTTTC. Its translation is CSARHGVLTF.